This entry lists 17 T cell receptor beta chains sequenced from one sample in a study of blood T cell repertoires in COVID-19. TCRdb's table, derived via immunoSEQ multiplex PCR, lists solely in-frame clones and lacks some. The sample contains 200,000 to 250,000 clones, more than 75% of which appear only once. Sequenced: peripheral blood. These receptors were obtained from a woman aged 25 to 45 who had recovered from COVID-19.

Written as DNA, the CDR3 is TGTGCCAGCAGCGAAAGCGGAGAAGGGACAGATACGCAGTATTTT. Translating gives CASSESGEGTDTQYF. The chain has TRBV9 and TRBJ2-3; possibly TRBD2 for D (5 bases). From germline, CDR1 is SGDLS and CDR2 YYNGEE. The V end lost 3 bases, the J end lost 3 bases, and 14 bases lay between the germline ends. The length of the CDR3 is 15 residues.

The V and J genes are TRBV2 and TRBJ1-3; no clear D. The CDR3 spans 14 residues. Germline-derived CDR1 and CDR2 are SNHLY and FYNNEI. V was trimmed by 2 bases and J by 0 bases, leaving 5 bases between them. CDR3: CASSETASGNTIYF. The CDR3 bases are TGTGCCAGCAGTGAAACAGCCTCTGGAAACACCATATATTTT.

The chain employs TRBV4-2 and TRBJ1-2; TRBD1 aligns across 9 bases. Losses at the gene ends were 7 bases for V and 1 base for J; bases not matched to a gene: 7. CDR3 length: 15 residues. The germline V gene has CDR1 LGHNA and CDR2 YNFKEQ. CDR3 region: CASMGQGKYNYGYTF. Here the CDR3 DNA reads TGTGCCAGCATGGGACAGGGAAAATATAACTATGGCTACACCTTC.

CDR3 sequence (DNA): TGTGCCAGTAGTACCCACAGGGGGATGAACACTGAAGCTTTCTTT. Amino acids: CASSTHRGMNTEAFF. This chain links TRBV19 with TRBJ1-1; the match to TRBD1 covers 8 bases. CDR3 length: 15 residues. CDR1 and CDR2 from the germline V gene are LNHDA and SQIVND (reference sequence). The V and J ends lost 4 bases and 0 bases, in that order; junction bases with no gene match: 4.

The V gene is TRBV7-5, the J gene TRBJ2-7; the D call TRBD2 from the table was never checked on the DNA. TRBV7-5 is an annotated pseudogene. The CDR3 has 17 amino acids. The CDR3 nucleotides read TGTGTCAGAAGCCCGGAGGGGACTAGCGGGGGGGCCAGGGAGCAGTACTTC. Amino acids: CVRSPEGTSGGAREQYF.

The CDR3 DNA reads TGTGCCAGCAGTTTCTACAGGGGACTTGAAGCTTTCTTT. Its protein product is CASSFYRGLEAFF. V usage is TRBV12-3 or TRBV12-4 and J usage is TRBJ1-1, with 7 bases fitting TRBD1. The V and J ends lost 3 bases and 7 bases, in that order; junction bases with no gene match: 5. CDR3 length: 13 amino acids.

The V and J genes are TRBV19 and TRBJ1-6; TRBD1 might be the D (6 bases). The CDR3 has 17 amino acids. V shed 5 bases and J shed 0 bases, with 14 bases lying between them. Germline assignment: CDR1 LNHDA and CDR2 SQIVND (reference sequence). CDR3 region: CASSAITGSSYNSPLHF. The DNA of the CDR3 is TGTGCCAGTAGTGCCATAACAGGGAGCTCCTATAATTCACCCCTCCACTTT.

This chain joins TRBV11-2 and TRBJ1-3; a weak D match, TRBD1 (6 bases). Trimming left V 1 base short and J 1 base short, with 8 bases between. CDR1 and CDR2 (germline): SGHAT, FQNNGV. The CDR3 consists of 15 residues. CDR3 sequence (DNA): TGTGCCAGCAGCTTAGGGCAGGGGTCTGGAAACACCATATATTTT. It specifies CASSLGQGSGNTIYF.

The chain couples TRBV5-5 to TRBJ1-1; no firm D call. The CDR3 runs to 14 residues. Trimming took off 3 bases at V and 3 bases at J, with 12 bases between the two ends. Looked up from germline, CDR1 is SGHKS and CDR2 is YYEKEE (reference sequence). The DNA of the CDR3 is TGTGCCAGCAGCTCGGGCCCGGGGTACACTGAAGCTTTCTTT. It is translated as CASSSGPGYTEAFF. Full variable domain (missing parts from reference TRBV5-5 and TRBJ1-1): DAGVTQSPTHLIKTRGQQVTLRCSPISGHKSVSWYQQVLGQGPQFIFQYYEKEERGRGNFPDRFSARQFPNYSSELNVNALLLGDSALYLCASSSGPGYTEAFFGQGTRLTVV.

The rearrangement uses TRBV30 and TRBJ1-1; 7 bases agree with TRBD1. J was trimmed by 1 base and V by 5 bases; bases with no gene match: 13. Germline CDR1 is GTSNPN and CDR2 is SVGIG (reference sequence). The CDR3 spans 16 residues. CDR3 amino acids: CAWGRTGGIGNTEAFF. CDR3 DNA: TGTGCCTGGGGGAGGACAGGAGGAATCGGGAACACTGAAGCTTTCTTT. The full variable domain, completed using reference TRBV30 and TRBJ1-1, is SQTIHQWPATLVQPVGSPLSLECTVEGTSNPNLYWYRQAAGRGLQLLFYSVGIGQISSEVPQNLSASRPQDRQFILSSKKLLLSDSGFYLCAWGRTGGIGNTEAFFGQGTRLTVV.

This clone was found a few times. This chain links TRBV6-2 or TRBV6-3 with TRBJ1-1, with D unclear. V was pared by 2 bases and J by 5 bases, with 9 bases between. CDR3 length equals 13 residues. Germline CDR1 and CDR2: MNHEY and SVGEGT. The CDR3 is CASSYAILTEAFF. For the CDR3, the DNA is TGTGCCAGCAGTTACGCGATCCTTACTGAAGCTTTCTTT.

The chain combines TRBV4-3 with TRBJ1-4; D uncertain. Trimming shortened V by 0 bases and J by 6 bases, and 11 bases separated the two germline ends. The CDR3 sequence is 15 residues long. The V gene's germline CDR1 is LGHNA and CDR2 YSLEER. In nucleotides, the CDR3 is TGCGCCAGCAGCCAAGAAACGGTGCGCGATGAAAAACTGTTTTTT. It yields the protein CASSQETVRDEKLFF.

The chain employs TRBV5-6 and TRBJ1-3, with D unclear. Germline loops: CDR1 SGHDT, CDR2 YYEEEE. With 0 bases removed from V and 4 bases from J, the gap between germline ends came to 8 bases. The CDR3 contains 14 residues. The CDR3 sequence is CASSLGTVGNTIYF. The DNA for the CDR3 is TGTGCCAGCAGCTTGGGTACAGTGGGAAACACCATATATTTT.

This sequence joins TRBV6-5 and TRBJ2-1, with D perhaps TRBD2 (6 bases). CDR3 length: 14 amino acids. Germline CDR1 and CDR2: MNHEY and SVGAGI. The V end lost 5 bases, the J end lost 3 bases, and 11 bases lay between the germline ends. CDR3 protein: CASSPTSFYNEQFF. The CDR3 nucleotides read TGTGCCAGCAGTCCTACTAGCTTCTACAATGAGCAGTTCTTC.

Here the CDR3 DNA reads TGTGCCAGAAGCTTGGTACATCGGGAGAACACTGAAGCTTTCTTT. Translation gives CARSLVHRENTEAFF. V usage is TRBV5-3 and J usage is TRBJ1-1; D remains unclear. TRBV5-3 is noted as an ORF with a role that remains uncertain. This CDR3 spans 15 amino acids. Trimming stripped 0 bases from V and 1 base from J, with 10 bases between.

In its sample, this clone was seen a few times. The J gene is TRBJ2-2, the V gene TRBV4-3, with 9 bases that match TRBD1. CDR1 and CDR2 from the germline V gene are LGHNA and YSLEER. The CDR3 has 15 amino acids. V was pared by 1 base and J by 5 bases, with 2 bases of the junction left unmatched. As DNA, the CDR3 is TGCGCCAGCAGCCAAGGGGACAGGGAGACCGGGGAGCTGTTTTTT. Amino acids: CASSQGDRETGELFF.

The gene calls are TRBV29-1 and TRBJ2-1, with 10 bases lining up with TRBD2. The CDR3 loop spans 14 amino acids. The germline CDR1 and CDR2 sequences are SQVTM and ANQGSEA. The V gene end was trimmed by 4 bases and the J gene end by 8 bases; junction bases not matched to a gene: 8. The CDR3 spells CSVVERGGRDEQFF. The CDR3 DNA is TGCAGCGTTGTCGAGCGGGGGGGTAGGGATGAGCAGTTCTTC.